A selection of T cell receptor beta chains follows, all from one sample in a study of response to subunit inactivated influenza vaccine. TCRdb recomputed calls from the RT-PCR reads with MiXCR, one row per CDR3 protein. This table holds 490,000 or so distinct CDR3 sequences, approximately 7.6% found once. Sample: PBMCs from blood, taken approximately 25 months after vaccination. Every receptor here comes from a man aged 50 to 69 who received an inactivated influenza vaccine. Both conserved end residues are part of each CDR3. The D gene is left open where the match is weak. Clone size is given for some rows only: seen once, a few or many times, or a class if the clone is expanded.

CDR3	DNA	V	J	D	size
CASSLKLAGGKAYEQYF	TGTGCCAGCAGCTTGAAACTAGCGGGAGGGAAGGCCTACGAGCAGTACTTC	TRBV7-2	TRBJ2-7	TRBD2	many
CSAIGLAGGPGSDTQYF	TGCAGCGCCATCGGACTAGCGGGAGGGCCGGGGTCAGATACGCAGTATTTT	TRBV29-1	TRBJ2-3	TRBD2	NA
CASTGTGETQYF	TGTGCCAGCACTGGGACTGGGGAGACCCAGTACTTC	TRBV2	TRBJ2-5	NA	NA
CSASSGGSQETQYF	TGCAGTGCTTCTAGCGGGGGGTCACAAGAGACCCAGTACTTC	TRBV20-1	TRBJ2-5	TRBD2	few
CASSSGARTYEQYF	TGTGCCAGCAGCTCGGGGGCAAGAACCTACGAGCAGTACTTC	TRBV7-2	TRBJ2-7	NA	NA
CASSLGTGGGENIQYF	TGCGCCAGCAGCTTGGGCACGGGAGGGGGAGAAAACATTCAGTACTTC	TRBV5-1	TRBJ2-4	TRBD2	NA
CASSPRTNTEAFF	TGCGCCAGCAGCCCAAGAACGAACACTGAAGCTTTCTTT	TRBV4-1	TRBJ1-1	NA	few
CSASARRGPADEQFF	TGCAGTGCTTCCGCCCGGCGAGGGCCGGCGGATGAGCAGTTCTTC	TRBV20-1	TRBJ2-1	NA	NA
CASSLPSGDEQFF	TGTGCCAGCAGTTTACCAAGTGGTGATGAGCAGTTCTTC	TRBV28	TRBJ2-1	NA	many
CASSEIEGYYGYTF	TGTGCCAGCAGTGAAATCGAGGGCTACTATGGCTACACCTTC	TRBV6-1	TRBJ1-2	NA	NA
CASNRQGASSYNEQFF	TGTGCCAGCAATCGACAGGGCGCGAGCTCCTACAATGAGCAGTTCTTC	TRBV12-3/TRBV12-4	TRBJ2-1	TRBD1	few
CSARYGANTDTQYF	TGCAGTGCTAGATACGGGGCGAACACAGATACGCAGTATTTT	TRBV20-1	TRBJ2-3	NA	few
CASSLAGAGAAYEQYF	TGTGCCAGCAGCTTAGCGGGAGCGGGAGCAGCCTACGAGCAGTACTTC	TRBV7-2	TRBJ2-7	TRBD2	few
CSVRRQVETQYF	TGCAGCGTGCGGCGACAAGTAGAGACCCAGTACTTC	TRBV29-1	TRBJ2-5	NA	NA
CASSLRDSPLHF	TGTGCCAGCAGCCTGCGCGATTCACCCCTCCACTTT	TRBV6-5	TRBJ1-6	NA	many
CASKSPGGSSYEQYF	TGTGCCAGCAAAAGCCCCGGGGGGTCTTCCTACGAGCAGTACTTC	TRBV6-2/TRBV6-3	TRBJ2-7	TRBD2	many
CASSPTMYQETQYF	TGTGCCAGCAGTCCTACGATGTACCAAGAGACCCAGTACTTC	TRBV6-2/TRBV6-3	TRBJ2-5	NA	many
CASRATGGAWSNQPQHF	TGTGCCAGTAGGGCCACAGGGGGCGCTTGGAGCAATCAGCCCCAGCATTTT	TRBV19	TRBJ1-5	TRBD1	few
CASSRGPNTYEQYF	TGTGCCAGTAGCCGCGGTCCGAACACCTACGAGCAGTACTTC	TRBV27	TRBJ2-7	NA	NA
CASSLTGGLYNEQFF	TGTGCCAGCAGTTTAACAGGGGGACTGTACAATGAGCAGTTCTTC	TRBV12-3/TRBV12-4	TRBJ2-1	TRBD1	NA
CASSNSLASSSYEQYF	TGTGCCAGCAGCAACTCGCTAGCGTCTAGCTCCTACGAGCAGTACTTC	TRBV21-1	TRBJ2-7	NA	few
CSAHPGLARPETQYF	TGCAGTGCTCACCCGGGACTAGCGCGTCCGGAGACCCAGTACTTC	TRBV20-1	TRBJ2-5	TRBD2	NA
CSARTTEAKNIQYF	TGCAGTGCTAGAACGACTGAAGCCAAAAACATTCAGTACTTC	TRBV20-1	TRBJ2-4	NA	few
CASSSEYNSPLHF	TGTGCCAGCAGCTCGGAGTATAATTCACCCCTCCACTTT	TRBV7-6	TRBJ1-6	NA	many
CASSPGTGSNTGELFF	TGCGCCAGCAGTCCCGGGACAGGATCGAACACCGGGGAGCTGTTTTTT	TRBV10-1	TRBJ2-2	TRBD1	many
CASSQDLRDYEQYF	TGCGCCAGCAGCCAAGATTTGAGGGACTACGAGCAGTACTTC	TRBV4-3	TRBJ2-7	NA	few
CSVGRVSTDTQYF	TGCAGCGTCGGGCGGGTTAGCACAGATACGCAGTATTTT	TRBV29-1	TRBJ2-3	NA	many
CSASRGQGTNIQYF	TGCAGTGCTAGTAGGGGACAGGGGACAAACATTCAGTACTTC	TRBV20-1	TRBJ2-4	TRBD1	NA
CASSQEGSPPLAGATYEQYF	TGCGCCAGCAGCCAAGAAGGTAGCCCCCCGCTAGCGGGGGCCACCTACGAGCAGTACTTC	TRBV4-3	TRBJ2-7	TRBD2	many
CSVGDSREAEQYF	TGCAGCGTCGGAGATTCCAGGGAGGCCGAGCAGTACTTC	TRBV29-1	TRBJ2-7	NA	many
CCARASGGPNRQETQYF	TGCTGTGCGCGTGCTAGCGGGGGGCCCAATCGCCAAGAGACCCAGTACTTC	TRBV20-1	TRBJ2-5	TRBD2	NA
CASRPGLGENEQFF	TGTGCCTCCCGTCCGGGACTAGGGGAAAATGAGCAGTTCTTC	TRBV10-3	TRBJ2-1	TRBD2	few
CASSADSSSGNTIYF	TGCGCCAGCAGCGCCGACAGCAGCTCTGGAAACACCATATATTTT	TRBV5-1	TRBJ1-3	NA	NA
CASSPQITDTQYF	TGCGCCAGCAGCCCACAGATCACAGATACGCAGTATTTT	TRBV5-1	TRBJ2-3	NA	NA
CSALFGAIGGNQPQHF	TGCAGCGCCCTTTTCGGCGCCATTGGGGGCAATCAGCCCCAGCATTTT	TRBV29-1	TRBJ1-5	NA	NA
CSAIAYGTGPQETQYF	TGCAGTGCTATAGCTTACGGGACAGGGCCCCAAGAGACCCAGTACTTC	TRBV20-1	TRBJ2-5	TRBD1	few
CASSRTSNYGYTF	TGTGCCAGCAGCCGGACTTCCAACTATGGCTACACCTTC	TRBV14	TRBJ1-2	NA	few
CASSPFLTGPGELFF	TGTGCCAGCAGTCCCTTTCTGACAGGGCCCGGGGAGCTGTTTTTT	TRBV6-2/TRBV6-3	TRBJ2-2	TRBD1	NA
CSADRGRTDTQYF	TGCAGTGCAGACAGGGGCCGCACAGATACGCAGTATTTT	TRBV20-1	TRBJ2-3	TRBD1	NA
CASSSRDRSGYNEQFF	TGTGCCAGCAGCTCCCGGGACCGCTCAGGGTACAATGAGCAGTTCTTC	TRBV7-3	TRBJ2-1	NA	NA
CASSLTGSTYNEQFF	TGTGCCAGCAGCTTAACCGGGAGCACCTACAATGAGCAGTTCTTC	TRBV7-2	TRBJ2-1	NA	few
CSVEASWGGGYTF	TGCAGCGTTGAAGCTTCCTGGGGTGGTGGCTACACCTTC	TRBV29-1	TRBJ1-2	NA	few
CSVGRVGNEKLFF	TGCAGCGTTGGGAGGGTAGGGAATGAAAAACTGTTTTTT	TRBV29-1	TRBJ1-4	NA	few
CASSHSGTGGTGELFF	TGTGCCAGCAGCCACTCCGGGACAGGGGGGACCGGGGAGCTGTTTTTT	TRBV12-3/TRBV12-4	TRBJ2-2	TRBD1	NA
CASSQDARAGANLEQFF	TGCGCCAGCAGCCAAGATGCGAGGGCGGGAGCGAATCTTGAGCAGTTCTTC	TRBV4-3	TRBJ2-1	TRBD2	NA
CASRGQGAGYEQYF	TGTGCCAGCAGGGGACAGGGGGCGGGGTACGAGCAGTACTTC	TRBV12-3/TRBV12-4	TRBJ2-7	TRBD1	medium-sized
CASSLEGAWETQYF	TGTGCCAGCAGCTTAGAGGGGGCTTGGGAGACCCAGTACTTC	TRBV7-2	TRBJ2-5	TRBD1	NA
CASSRQGEHEQYF	TGTGCCAGCAGTCGACAGGGGGAACACGAGCAGTACTTC	TRBV28	TRBJ2-7	TRBD1	many
CASSPVPEETQYF	TGTGCCAGCTCACCAGTCCCCGAAGAGACCCAGTACTTC	TRBV18	TRBJ2-5	NA	NA
CASRPGSGAGEAFF	TGTGCCAGCAGACCAGGGTCAGGGGCAGGTGAAGCTTTCTTT	TRBV7-9	TRBJ1-1	NA	few
CASSQDWGPGELFF	TGCGCCAGTAGCCAAGACTGGGGGCCCGGGGAGCTGTTTTTT	TRBV4-1	TRBJ2-2	NA	many
CATSSTSGGYNEQFF	TGTGCCACCAGCAGCACTAGCGGGGGGTACAATGAGCAGTTCTTC	TRBV15	TRBJ2-1	TRBD2	many
CASSLSGTGVFEQYF	TGTGCCAGCAGTTTATCGGGGACAGGGGTATTCGAGCAGTACTTC	TRBV27	TRBJ2-7	TRBD1	many
CASSVTGFYGDTQYF	TGTGCCAGCAGCGTTACCGGTTTCTATGGTGATACGCAGTATTTT	TRBV9	TRBJ2-3	NA	few
CASSLTGPPHTGELFF	TGTGCCAGCAGTTTAACGGGACCCCCGCACACCGGGGAGCTGTTTTTT	TRBV27	TRBJ2-2	NA	few
CASSLVEGSGSPLHF	TGCGCCAGCAGCTTGGTGGAGGGGTCGGGGTCACCCCTCCACTTT	TRBV5-1	TRBJ1-6	NA	few
CASRQGSGNQPQHF	TGTGCCAGCAGACAGGGGAGCGGCAATCAGCCCCAGCATTTT	TRBV25-1	TRBJ1-5	TRBD1	many
CSATSQGSLDQPQHF	TGCAGTGCTACCTCACAGGGGAGTCTCGATCAGCCCCAGCATTTT	TRBV20-1	TRBJ1-5	TRBD1	few
CSAGNKSYGYTF	TGCAGTGCCGGGAACAAATCCTATGGCTACACCTTC	TRBV20-1	TRBJ1-2	NA	NA